This TCR beta chain originates from a study of T cell responses to AZD1222 COVID-19 vaccine. The overall study: Combined were second doses at about 4 or about 12 weeks.

Of note for this clone: The antigen is undetermined.

This CDR3 is 12 amino acids long. Between the trimmed V and J ends, which lost 7 bases and 6 bases, there was a span of 9 bases. Germline CDR1 MNHEY, CDR2 SMNVEV (reference sequence). Overall study findings and caveats: The donor cohort was predominantly white British with a female majority, and clonal diversity may have been underestimated.

The protocol was immunoSEQ multiplex PCR, while the TCRdb copy is restricted to in-frame clones and leaves out a portion. The sample lists approximately 130,000 clones; 90% were seen once. This clonotype originated in an adult in good health. Here the sequenced sample was peripheral blood, taken on day 0 of AZD1222 vaccination. The chain combines TRBV27 with TRBJ2-2; D is unresolved. The CDR3 DNA is TGTGCCAGCATGAAGCTCCCCGGGGAGCTGTTTTTT. Its translation: CASMKLPGELFF.